This T cell receptor (beta chain) appears in the sequencing data of a study of T cell responses to AZD1222 COVID-19 vaccine (dated by TCRdb to the early 2020s). About the full investigation: AZD1222 recipients with second doses at about 4 weeks or about 12 weeks were pooled, because spike-specific TCR depth and breadth did not differ between schedules. TCR sequencing was performed for some 250 trial participants, of whom around 200 were given two doses of AZD1222 and around 26 were given two doses of MenACWY control vaccine. Trial participants were enrolled by age into 18-55, 56-69 and 70-plus year subgroups, with 148, 28 and 57 TCR-sequenced participants respectively.

The CDR3 regions of human TCRbeta chains were analyzed by immunosequencing. The paper's processing steps were these. TCRs in the repertoires were matched against a reference library of SARS-CoV-2-specific TCRs that had been generated with the MIRA antigen-specificity platform. Breadth was defined as the fraction of unique TCRs that were SARS-CoV-2-associated. Depth was defined as the fraction of total T cells that were SARS-CoV-2-associated. Each spike-specific TCR was assigned to its reactive spike region and to a CD4 or CD8 class using the MIRA data. Log10-transformed breadth and depth values were compared by one-way ANOVA with Sidak's multiple comparisons tests. What TCRdb holds here is the immuneACCESS table cut down to in-frame rearrangements. Part of the clones is not present; checked against another copy, under half of the missing clones reflect an unresolved V gene, and the others are unexplained. V and J calls and clone size are those listed in that table; D and trimming were worked out from the DNA. For this sample the table gives around 190,000 clones, of which approximately 86% were detected only once. The ten biggest clones cover 0.49% of the sample.

Results and caveats for the whole study, not just this receptor: Spike-specific TCR breadth and depth rose significantly after two AZD1222 doses compared with day 0 and with MenACWY recipients. CD4 TCRs associated with the vaccine covered the entire spike protein, and the dominant responses were in regions 160-218 and 743-854. The 56-69-year group was small, and its depth increase did not reach significance, likely because of low power. Only five or six AZD1222 recipients were SARS-CoV-2 seropositive at baseline, limiting conclusions about previously exposed vaccinees. Participants were mostly white British and included more females than males, and it was suggested by the authors that clonal diversity may have been underestimated. Epitopes outside the regions mutated in the B.1.351 and B.1.1.7 variants were reportedly recognized by nearly half of the unique spike-specific TCRs. Because no samples from the day 14 peak response were available, repertoires could be characterized only after the peak T cell response.

What this sample's time point label stands for: baseline before first vaccination. The vaccinee samples were drawn from two UK trials, COV001 and COV002, one of which was a single-blind randomized controlled phase 2/3 trial testing AZD1222 (ChAdOx1 nCoV-19) in healthy adults. Trial participant PBMC samples were collected at day 0 and day 28 after the second dose for TCRbeta chain sequencing. The CDR3 holds 16 amino acids from the cysteine to the phenylalanine. Only the CDR3 part of the read is kept: 48 bases, read in frame from the first base. V was cut back by 0 bases and J by 5 bases, leaving a gap of 16 bases between them. CDR1 MNHEY and CDR2 SVGAGI are derived from the germline V gene. This clone was counted once. Which antigen it targets is not known. Nothing much larger sits one base from this clone, and base qualities are not available.

The rearranged segments are TRBV6-5 and TRBJ1-2, with the D gene too uncertain to name. The sample was peripheral blood, taken on day 0 of AZD1222 vaccination. This sequence was found in an adult in good health. The CDR3: CASSYSGVEGGYGYTF. The nucleotide sequence reads as follows: TGTGCCAGCAGTTACTCCGGAGTTGAGGGCGGGTATGGCTACACCTTC.